Detailed here is one TCR beta chain. The CDR3 is 16 residues long. Germline-derived CDR1 and CDR2 are LGHNA and YNFKEQ. V was pared by 1 base and J by 3 bases, with 13 bases between. Only in-frame clones appear in the TCRdb table, and some are missing; sequencing was by immunoSEQ multiplex PCR. There are tens of thousands of clones in the sample; roughly 80% occur only once, and around 5.5% lies in the top ten. These data are taken from a study of PD-1 blockade in mismatch repair-deficient tumors. Overall study context: Enrolled about 2012-2016, patients had progressing, pretreated mismatch repair-deficient cancers of about a dozen types.

The sequence derives from an adult with mismatch repair-deficient cancer. J is TRBJ1-5 and V is TRBV4-2; D is uncertain. The sequencing used peripheral blood, collected 44 weeks after starting pembrolizumab. CDR3 in DNA: TGTGCCAGCAGCCAAGTCGGGTACGGAGTCAATCAGCCCCAGCATTTT. It encodes CASSQVGYGVNQPQHF.